This TCR beta chain was obtained from a study of blood T cell repertoires in COVID-19. The V and J ends lost 2 bases and 1 base respectively, with 8 bases between them. Germline values: CDR1 LNHDA, CDR2 SQIVND (reference sequence). The CDR3 runs 15 residues. Per the authors' pipeline: Amplification with reference gene primers provided the estimates of nucleated cell counts. The data were produced by immunoSEQ multiplex PCR, yet TCRdb's version contains in-frame clones alone and is incomplete. From that table come the V and J calls and clone size; the DNA was used to work out D and trimming. The data contain some 260,000 clones, roughly four fifths of them seen just once; the ten biggest clones take up roughly 4%.

The receptor was derived from a man aged 25 to 40 with acute COVID-19. The rearrangement joins TRBV19 to TRBJ2-2; D remains unclear. The sample taken for sequencing was PBMCs or T cells enriched from blood (not recorded which). The CDR3 reads CASSIYHRNTGELFF. As DNA, the CDR3 is TGTGCCAGTAGTATATACCACAGGAACACCGGGGAGCTGTTTTTT.